These 15 T cell receptor beta chains came from one sample sequenced in a study of naive and memory T cell subsets. The beta constant-region primer was an equimolar mix of two oligonucleotides covering TRBC1 and TRBC2. TCRdb ran MiXCR on the UMI-ligation and nested PCR reads and lists one entry per CDR3 protein. The table lists some 150,000 distinct CDR3 sequences, about 15% of them singletons. Sequenced: naive CD4+ T cells from blood. The source of these receptors is a human donor in good health.

The V gene is TRBV3-1, the J gene TRBJ2-5; unclear D gene. The germline V gene has CDR1 LGHDT and CDR2 YNNKEL (reference sequence). V lost 0 bases to trimming and J lost 5 bases, with 13 bases between them. The CDR3 spans 15 residues. The CDR3 here is CASSQDMRSSETQYF. The CDR3 coding sequence is TGTGCCAGCAGCCAAGATATGCGGAGCTCGGAGACCCAGTACTTC.

The chain combines TRBV14 with TRBJ2-1, with D possibly being TRBD2 (6 bases). V lost 3 bases to trimming and J lost 4 bases, with 16 bases between them. The CDR3 consists of 16 residues. Germline V gene data show CDR1 as SGHDN and CDR2 as FVKESK. CDR3 sequence: CASSQGHGSVYNEQFF. In DNA form, the CDR3 reads TGTGCCAGCAGCCAGGGTCACGGGAGCGTTTACAATGAGCAGTTCTTC. Together with reference TRBV14 and TRBJ2-1, the CDR3 gives the full variable domain: EAGVTQFPSHSVIEKGQTVTLRCDPISGHDNLYWYRRVMGKEIKFLLHFVKESKQDESGMPNNRFLAERTGGTYSTLKVQPAELEDSGVYFCASSQGHGSVYNEQFFGPGTRLTVL.

This clonotype turned up a few times. The V gene is TRBV27, the J gene TRBJ2-3, with D tentatively TRBD1 (6 bases). Germline loops: CDR1 MNHEY, CDR2 SMNVEV (reference sequence). Trimming took 6 bases from V and 4 from J, leaving 14 bases between them. The CDR3 consists of 14 residues. In nucleotides, the CDR3 is TGTGCCAGCAGCAAATTAGGGGGTGCAGATACGCAGTATTTT. Residues: CASSKLGGADTQYF.

This clonotype was observed a handful of times. The chain links TRBV10-3 to TRBJ2-3; no reliable D call. The CDR3 consists of 14 residues. V lost 3 bases to trimming and J lost 1 base, with 8 bases between them. Germline-derived CDR1 and CDR2 are ENHRY and SYGVKD. CDR3: CAISDSSGTDTQYF. The CDR3 DNA reads as TGTGCCATCAGTGACAGTTCCGGCACAGATACGCAGTATTTT.

The CDR3 coding sequence is TGCAGTGCTAGGGGACTAGCGGGAAACACAGATACGCAGTATTTT. This codes for CSARGLAGNTDTQYF. V is TRBV20-1 and J is TRBJ2-3, with TRBD2 matching over 13 bases. CDR1 and CDR2 from the germline V gene are DFQATT and SNEGSKA (reference sequence). CDR3 size: 15 residues. J gave up 2 bases and V 3 bases, and 2 bases lay outside the gene matches.

The chain combines TRBV4-1 with TRBJ2-1; the match to TRBD2 covers 7 bases. The V and J ends lost 0 bases and 13 bases, in that order; junction bases with no gene match: 24. The germline V gene encodes CDR1 MGHRA and CDR2 YSYEKL. The CDR3 is 19 amino acids. CDR3 DNA sequence: TGCGCCAGCAGCCAAGATCTTTTATTAAGCGGGACTCATTTTCAGAGACAGTTCTTC. This sequence encodes CASSQDLLLSGTHFQRQFF.

In this sample, this clonotype turned up many times. This chain connects TRBV6-1 to TRBJ2-1; perhaps TRBD1 as D (5 bases). The ends were cut back, 10 bases at V and 2 bases at J, with 12 bases in the middle. Germline values: CDR1 MNHNS, CDR2 SASEGT. The CDR3 is 13 amino acids. Here the CDR3 DNA reads TGTGCCACCAGGACACGTACCTACAATGAGCAGTTCTTC. Translated, it gives CATRTRTYNEQFF.

The chain carries TRBV6-6 and TRBJ1-1; the D is unclear. The V end lost 0 bases, the J end lost 5 bases, and 7 bases lay between the germline ends. The CDR3 is 13 residues long. CDR1 is MNHNY and CDR2 is SVGAGI in the germline V gene (reference sequence). CDR3 amino acids: CASSYSGRTEAFF. CDR3 in DNA: TGTGCCAGCAGTTACTCTGGGCGGACTGAAGCTTTCTTT.

This clonotype was detected many times. The chain uses TRBV12-2 and TRBJ2-7. TRBV12-2 constitutes a pseudogene. This CDR3 comprises 16 residues. The CDR3 bases are TGTGCAAGTCGCTTAATCATGGGTAGAAGAACCTACGAGCAGTACTTC. It yields the protein CASRLIMGRRTYEQYF.

V usage is TRBV5-1 and J usage is TRBJ2-3; the match to TRBD2 covers 7 bases. This CDR3 comprises 16 residues. The germline gives CDR1 SGHRS, CDR2 YFSETQ. V lost 0 bases to trimming and J lost 2 bases; unmatched junction nucleotides: 6. The CDR3 DNA reads TGCGCCAGCAGCTTGGCCCGCGCGGGAGCCACAGATACGCAGTATTTT. This encodes CASSLARAGATDTQYF.

The rearrangement uses TRBV29-1 and TRBJ1-1, with 8 bases that match TRBD1. The CDR3 extends over 13 amino acids. The V segment lost 0 bases and the J segment 11 bases; nucleotides outside the gene matches: 8. CDR1 SQVTM and CDR2 ANQGSEA come from the germline V gene. CDR3 sequence (DNA): TGCAGCGTTGAAGACGGGACAGGCGACGAGGCTTTCTTT. Protein: CSVEDGTGDEAFF. The full variable domain, in which reference TRBV29-1 and TRBJ1-1 provide the parts outside the CDR3, is SAVISQKPSRDICQRGTSLTIQCQVDSQVTMMFWYRQQPGQSLTLIATANQGSEATYESGFVIDKFPISRPNLTFSTLTVSNMSPEDSSIYLCSVEDGTGDEAFFGQGTRLTVV.

This clonotype has just a few counts. V is TRBV28 and J is TRBJ2-1; 13 nucleotides line up with TRBD2. The CDR3 has 17 amino acids. V shed 6 bases, J shed 4 bases, and the junction held 9 bases outside the gene matches. Germline V CDR1 and CDR2: MDHEN, SYDVKM. CDR3 DNA sequence: TGTGCCAGCAGCCTTTCTGGGACTAGCGGGAAATACAATGAGCAGTTCTTC. Its protein product is CASSLSGTSGKYNEQFF.

The V call is TRBV3-1, the J call TRBJ1-1; TRBD1 aligns across 7 bases. The length of the CDR3 is 14 residues. With 2 bases clipped from V and 1 base from J, the junction kept 1 base outside the gene matches. Germline V gene lookup returns CDR1 LGHDT and CDR2 YNNKEL (reference sequence). The CDR3 spells CASSQRQGNTEAFF. DNA of the CDR3: TGTGCCAGCAGCCAACGACAGGGGAACACTGAAGCTTTCTTT. The whole variable domain, filled in from reference TRBV3-1 and TRBJ1-1, reads DTAVSQTPKYLVTQMGNDKSIKCEQNLGHDTMYWYKQDSKKFLKIMFSYNNKELIINETVPNRFSPKSPDKAHLNLHINSLELGDSAVYFCASSQRQGNTEAFFGQGTRLTVV.

The chain combines TRBV20-1 with TRBJ2-3; TRBD2 matches 8 bases. Germline loops: CDR1 DFQATT, CDR2 SNEGSKA (reference sequence). V lost 0 bases to trimming and J lost 0 bases; unmatched junction nucleotides: 5. This CDR3 spans 16 amino acids. The CDR3 DNA reads as TGCAGTGCTAGAGATCTGGCTAGCGGGAGCACAGATACGCAGTATTTT. This translates into CSARDLASGSTDTQYF.

The chain uses TRBV6-5 and TRBJ2-2; 9 bases are a match to TRBD1. CDR3 length equals 15 residues. V lost 7 bases, J lost 4 bases, and 7 bases stayed unmatched. Germline CDR1 is MNHEY and CDR2 is SVGAGI. The CDR3 protein is CASIAGTGTTGELFF. The DNA for the CDR3 is TGTGCCAGCATTGCCGGGACAGGGACCACCGGGGAGCTGTTTTTT.